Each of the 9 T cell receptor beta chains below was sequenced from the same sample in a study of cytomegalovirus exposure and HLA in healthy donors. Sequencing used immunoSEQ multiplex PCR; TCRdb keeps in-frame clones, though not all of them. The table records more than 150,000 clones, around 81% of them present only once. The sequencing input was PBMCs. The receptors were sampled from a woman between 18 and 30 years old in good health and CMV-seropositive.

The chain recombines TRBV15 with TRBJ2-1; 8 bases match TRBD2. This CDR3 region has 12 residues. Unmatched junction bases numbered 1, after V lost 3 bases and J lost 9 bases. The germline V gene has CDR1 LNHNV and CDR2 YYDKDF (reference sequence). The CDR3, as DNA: TGTGCCACCAGCAGCGGGGGGGCTGAGCAGTTCTTC. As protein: CATSSGGAEQFF. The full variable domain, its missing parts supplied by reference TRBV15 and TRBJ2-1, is DAMVIQNPRYQVTQFGKPVTLSCSQTLNHNVMYWYQQKSSQAPKLLFHYYDKDFNNEADTPDNFQSRRPNTSFCFLDIRSPGLGDTAMYLCATSSGGAEQFFGPGTRLTVL.

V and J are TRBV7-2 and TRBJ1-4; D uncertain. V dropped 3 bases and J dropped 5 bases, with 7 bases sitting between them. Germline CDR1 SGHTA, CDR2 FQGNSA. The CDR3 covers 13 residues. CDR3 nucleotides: TGTGCCAGCAGCTTGTGGCAGAATGAAAAACTGTTTTTT. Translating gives CASSLWQNEKLFF.

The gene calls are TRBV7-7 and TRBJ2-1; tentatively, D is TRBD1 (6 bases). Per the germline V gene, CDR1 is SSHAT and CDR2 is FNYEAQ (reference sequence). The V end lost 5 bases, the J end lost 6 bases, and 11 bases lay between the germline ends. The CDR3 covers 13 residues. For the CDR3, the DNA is TGTGCCAGCAGCGCAATAGGGGGCAATGAGCAGTTCTTC. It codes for CASSAIGGNEQFF.

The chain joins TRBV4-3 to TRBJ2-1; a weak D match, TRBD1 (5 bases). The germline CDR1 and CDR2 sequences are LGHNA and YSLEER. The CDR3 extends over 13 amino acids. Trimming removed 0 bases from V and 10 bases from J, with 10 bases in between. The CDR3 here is CASSQDLGAEQFF. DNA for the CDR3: TGCGCCAGCAGCCAAGACCTTGGGGCAGAGCAGTTCTTC.

The CDR3 is CASSSPGGPMYEQYF. The CDR3 DNA reads TGTGCCAGCAGTTCCCCGGGGGGGCCGATGTACGAGCAGTACTTC. V usage is TRBV6-5 and J usage is TRBJ2-7; TRBD2 matches 8 bases. Trimming took 4 bases from V and 4 from J; bases not matched to a gene: 9. The CDR3 covers 15 residues. Germline values: CDR1 MNHEY, CDR2 SVGAGI.

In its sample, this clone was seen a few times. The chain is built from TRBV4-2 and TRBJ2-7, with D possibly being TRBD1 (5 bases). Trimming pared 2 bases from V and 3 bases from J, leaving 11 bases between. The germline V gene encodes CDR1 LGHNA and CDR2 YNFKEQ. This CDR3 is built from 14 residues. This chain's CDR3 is CASSQTLGDYEQYF. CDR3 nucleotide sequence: TGTGCCAGCAGCCAAACGTTAGGGGACTACGAGCAGTACTTC.

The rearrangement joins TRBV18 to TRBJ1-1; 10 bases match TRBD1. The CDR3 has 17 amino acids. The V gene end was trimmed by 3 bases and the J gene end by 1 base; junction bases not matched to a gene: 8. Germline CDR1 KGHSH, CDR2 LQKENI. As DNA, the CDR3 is TGTGCCAGCTCACCCGACATTCGGACAGGGGGGAACACTGAAGCTTTCTTT. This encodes CASSPDIRTGGNTEAFF.

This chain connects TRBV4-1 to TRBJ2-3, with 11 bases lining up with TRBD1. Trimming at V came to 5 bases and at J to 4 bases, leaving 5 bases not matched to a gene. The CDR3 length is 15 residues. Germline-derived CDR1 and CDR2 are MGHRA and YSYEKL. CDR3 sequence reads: CASSARDRGADTQYF. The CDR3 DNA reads TGCGCCAGCAGCGCTCGGGACAGGGGGGCAGATACGCAGTATTTT.

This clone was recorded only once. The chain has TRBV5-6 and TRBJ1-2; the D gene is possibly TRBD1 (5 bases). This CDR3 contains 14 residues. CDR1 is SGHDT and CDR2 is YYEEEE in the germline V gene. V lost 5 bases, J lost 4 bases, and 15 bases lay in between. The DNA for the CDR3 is TGTGCCAGCAGGAAAAGGGGTGGAAGCTATGGCTACACCTTC. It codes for CASRKRGGSYGYTF.